This record covers a single TCR beta chain. As yet, its antigen is unknown. Through a sample-barcoded 5' primer and a J-beta primer mix, a second PCR was run for roughly 6 to 12 cycles. Every single cDNA molecule received a tag from a template-switch adaptor with 12 random nucleotides. In TCRdb, the 5' RACE reads were re-called with MiXCR into one record per CDR3 protein. The sample holds 850,000 to 1,300,000 distinct CDR3 sequences, 35% to 50% seen once. Every donor contributed about 10 milliliters of peripheral blood by blood draw. The data are from a study of blood T cells in healthy people across ages. The study, taken as a whole, reports: The unsorted PBMCs prevented any conclusive comparison of naive versus antigen-experienced cells. Higher diversity, along with more naive CD4+ cells, distinguished long-lived donors from aged donors.

CDR1 is SSHAT and CDR2 is FNYEAQ in the germline V gene (reference sequence). The junction had 4 bases not matched to a gene; V was cut back by 5 bases and J by 6 bases. This CDR3 comprises 13 residues. The receptor comes from a woman in her fifties or sixties in good health. J is TRBJ2-1 and V is TRBV7-7; 7 bases are shared with TRBD2. The sequencing input was blood. CDR3 DNA: TGTGCCAGCAGCGGGAGGGATGGCAATGAGCAGTTCTTC. This codes for CASSGRDGNEQFF.